The sequence of this TCR beta chain was determined in a study of T cell responses to AZD1222 COVID-19 vaccine. Libraries were prepared by immunoSEQ multiplex PCR; TCRdb keeps only in-frame clonotypes and omits some of them. The sample carries more than 150,000 clones, almost 90% recorded once. CDR1 is LNHDA, CDR2 SQIVND, per germline (reference sequence). The CDR3 consists of 14 residues. Trimming removed 3 bases at V and 7 bases at J, with 13 bases between. The sequencing used peripheral blood, collected on day 0 of AZD1222 vaccination. The chain has TRBV19 and TRBJ1-5; D unclear. The sequence was obtained from an adult in good health. In DNA form, the CDR3 reads TGTGCCAGTAGTATGTGGGGATGGGAACAGCCCCAGCATTTT. Translated: CASSMWGWEQPQHF. The whole variable domain, filled in from reference TRBV19 and TRBJ1-5, reads DGGITQSPKYLFRKEGQNVTLSCEQNLNHDAMYWYRQDPGQGLRLIYYSQIVNDFQKGDIAEGYSVSREKKESFPLTVTSAQKNPTAFYLCASSMWGWEQPQHFGDGTRLSIL.